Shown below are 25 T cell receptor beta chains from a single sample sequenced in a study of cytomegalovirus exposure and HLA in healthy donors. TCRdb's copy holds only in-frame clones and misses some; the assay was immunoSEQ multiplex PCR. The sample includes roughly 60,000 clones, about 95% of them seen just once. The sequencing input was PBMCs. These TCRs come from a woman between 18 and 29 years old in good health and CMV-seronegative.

The CDR3 DNA reads TGTGCCAGCACCAGTCGCACAGATACGCAGTATTTT. The encoded protein is CASTSRTDTQYF. The rearrangement uses TRBV19 and TRBJ2-3; D is uncertain. The V gene lost 9 bases and the J gene lost 1 base, with 8 bases spanning the gap. This CDR3 has 12 residues. Germline CDR1 LNHDA, CDR2 SQIVND (reference sequence).

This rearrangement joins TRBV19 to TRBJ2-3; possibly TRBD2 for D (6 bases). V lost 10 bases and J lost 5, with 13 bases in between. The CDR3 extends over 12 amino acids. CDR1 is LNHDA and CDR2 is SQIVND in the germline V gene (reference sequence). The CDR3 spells CATGGLGDTQYF. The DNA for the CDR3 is TGTGCCACCGGAGGGCTGGGAGATACGCAGTATTTT.

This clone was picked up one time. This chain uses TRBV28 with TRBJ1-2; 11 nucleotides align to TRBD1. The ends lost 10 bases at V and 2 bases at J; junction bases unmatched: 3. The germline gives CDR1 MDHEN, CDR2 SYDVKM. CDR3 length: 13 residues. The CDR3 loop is CANRDRGNYGYTF. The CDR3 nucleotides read TGTGCCAACAGGGACAGGGGGAACTATGGCTACACCTTC.

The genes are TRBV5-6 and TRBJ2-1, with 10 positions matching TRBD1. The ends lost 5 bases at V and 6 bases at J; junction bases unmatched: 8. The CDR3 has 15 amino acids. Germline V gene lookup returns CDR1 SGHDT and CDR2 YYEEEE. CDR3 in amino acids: CASRAGTGVGNEQFF. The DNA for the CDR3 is TGTGCCAGCAGGGCTGGGACAGGGGTGGGCAATGAGCAGTTCTTC.

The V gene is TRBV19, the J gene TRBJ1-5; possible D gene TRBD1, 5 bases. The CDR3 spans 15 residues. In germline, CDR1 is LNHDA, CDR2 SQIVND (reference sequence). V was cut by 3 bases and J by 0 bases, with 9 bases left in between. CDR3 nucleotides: TGTGCCAGTAGTATCGGGGGAAATAGCAATCAGCCCCAGCATTTT. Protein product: CASSIGGNSNQPQHF.

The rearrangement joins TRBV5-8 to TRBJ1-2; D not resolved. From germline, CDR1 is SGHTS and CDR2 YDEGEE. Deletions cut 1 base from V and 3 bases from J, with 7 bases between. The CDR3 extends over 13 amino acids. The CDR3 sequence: CASSLWAHYGYTF. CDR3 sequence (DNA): TGTGCCAGCAGCTTGTGGGCACACTATGGCTACACCTTC. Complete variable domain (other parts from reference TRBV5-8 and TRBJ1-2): EAGVTQSPTHLIKTRGQQATLRCSPISGHTSVYWYQQALGLGLQFLLWYDEGEERNRGNFPPRFSGRQFPNYSSELNVNALELEDSALYLCASSLWAHYGYTFGSGTRLTVV.

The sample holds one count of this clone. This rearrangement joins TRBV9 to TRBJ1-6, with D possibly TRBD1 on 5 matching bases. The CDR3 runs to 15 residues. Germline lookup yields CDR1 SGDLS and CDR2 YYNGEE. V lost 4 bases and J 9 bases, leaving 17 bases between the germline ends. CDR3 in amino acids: CASSPGDPRGSPLHF. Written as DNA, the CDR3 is TGTGCCAGCAGCCCCGGGGACCCGCGGGGTTCACCCCTCCACTTT. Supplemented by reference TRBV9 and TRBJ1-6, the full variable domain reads DSGVTQTPKHLITATGQRVTLRCSPRSGDLSVYWYQQSLDQGLQFLIQYYNGEERAKGNILERFSAQQFPDLHSELNLSSLELGDSALYFCASSPGDPRGSPLHFGNGTRLTVT.

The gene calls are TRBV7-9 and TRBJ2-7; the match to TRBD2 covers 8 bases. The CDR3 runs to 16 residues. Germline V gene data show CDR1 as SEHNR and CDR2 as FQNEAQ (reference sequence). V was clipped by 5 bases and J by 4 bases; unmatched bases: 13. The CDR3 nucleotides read TGTGCCAGCAGCCCCAGCGGGAGAGATGGTGGATACGAGCAGTACTTC. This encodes CASSPSGRDGGYEQYF.

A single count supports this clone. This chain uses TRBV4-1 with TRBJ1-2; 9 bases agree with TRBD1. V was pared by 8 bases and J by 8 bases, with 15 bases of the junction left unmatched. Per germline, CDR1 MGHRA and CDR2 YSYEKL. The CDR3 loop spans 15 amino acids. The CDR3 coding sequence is TGCGCCAGCCGCGACATAACCGGGACAGGGTGGGGCTACACCTTC. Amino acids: CASRDITGTGWGYTF.

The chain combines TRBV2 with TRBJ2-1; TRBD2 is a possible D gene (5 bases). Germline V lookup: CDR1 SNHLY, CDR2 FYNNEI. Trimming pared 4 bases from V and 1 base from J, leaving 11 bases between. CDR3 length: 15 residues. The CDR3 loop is CASSVEGGSYNEQFF. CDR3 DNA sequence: TGTGCCAGCAGTGTAGAGGGCGGGTCCTACAATGAGCAGTTCTTC.

As DNA, the CDR3 is TGTGCCAGCAGCATTACTCTCGGACTGGGCGAGCAGTACTTC. Translating it yields CASSITLGLGEQYF. This rearrangement joins TRBV5-8 to TRBJ2-7, with D maybe TRBD2 (5 bases). The CDR3 covers 14 residues. The ends were cut back, 4 bases at V and 6 bases at J, with 17 bases in the middle. Germline CDR1 reads SGHTS; CDR2 reads YDEGEE.

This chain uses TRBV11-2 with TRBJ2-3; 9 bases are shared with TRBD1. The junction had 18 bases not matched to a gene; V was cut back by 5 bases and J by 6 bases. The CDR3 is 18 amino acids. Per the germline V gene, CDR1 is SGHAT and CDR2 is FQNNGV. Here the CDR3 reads CASSLETGTGSIWDTQYF. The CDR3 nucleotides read TGTGCCAGCAGCCTGGAGACCGGGACAGGGAGTATTTGGGATACGCAGTATTTT.

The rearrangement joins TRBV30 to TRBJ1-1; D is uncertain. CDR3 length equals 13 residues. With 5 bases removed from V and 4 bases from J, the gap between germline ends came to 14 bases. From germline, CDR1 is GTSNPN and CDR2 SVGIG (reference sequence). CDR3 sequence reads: CAWGPLSGTEAFF. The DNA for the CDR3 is TGTGCCTGGGGTCCCCTCAGTGGCACTGAAGCTTTCTTT.

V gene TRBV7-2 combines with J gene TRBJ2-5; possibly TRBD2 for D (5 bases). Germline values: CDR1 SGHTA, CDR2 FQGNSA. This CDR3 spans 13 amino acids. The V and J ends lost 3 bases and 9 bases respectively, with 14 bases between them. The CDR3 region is CASSFPGSGAQYF. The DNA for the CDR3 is TGTGCCAGCAGCTTCCCCGGCAGCGGTGCCCAGTACTTC.

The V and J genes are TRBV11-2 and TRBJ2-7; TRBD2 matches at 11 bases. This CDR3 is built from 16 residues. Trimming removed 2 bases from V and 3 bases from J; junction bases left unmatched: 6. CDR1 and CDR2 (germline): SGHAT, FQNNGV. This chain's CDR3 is CASSLSTSGGNYEQYF. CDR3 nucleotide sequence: TGTGCCAGCAGCTTATCCACTAGCGGGGGAAACTACGAGCAGTACTTC.

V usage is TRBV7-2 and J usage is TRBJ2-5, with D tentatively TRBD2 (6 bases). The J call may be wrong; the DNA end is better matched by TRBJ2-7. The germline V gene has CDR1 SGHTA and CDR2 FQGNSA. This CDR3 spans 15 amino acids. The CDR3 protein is CASSNPWAGTYEQYF. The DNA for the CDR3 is TGTGCCAGCAGCAACCCCTGGGCGGGAACCTACGAGCAGTACTTC.

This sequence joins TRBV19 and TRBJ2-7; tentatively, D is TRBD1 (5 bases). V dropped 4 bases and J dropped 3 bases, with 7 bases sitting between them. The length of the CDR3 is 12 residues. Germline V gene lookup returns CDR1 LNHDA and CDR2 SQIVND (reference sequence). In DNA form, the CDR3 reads TGTGCCAGTAGTAGTGACAGCTACGAGCAGTACTTC. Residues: CASSSDSYEQYF.

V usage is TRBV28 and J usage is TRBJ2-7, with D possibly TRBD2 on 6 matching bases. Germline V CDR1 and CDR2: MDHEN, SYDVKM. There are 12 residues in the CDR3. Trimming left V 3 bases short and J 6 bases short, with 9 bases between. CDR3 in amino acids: CASSLVSGEQYF. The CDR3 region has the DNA TGTGCCAGCAGTTTGGTTAGCGGCGAGCAGTACTTC.

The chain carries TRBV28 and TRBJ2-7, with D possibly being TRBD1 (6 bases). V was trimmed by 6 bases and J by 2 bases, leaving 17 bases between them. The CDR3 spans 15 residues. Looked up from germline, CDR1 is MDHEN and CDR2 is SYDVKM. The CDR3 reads CASREPGTPAYEQYF. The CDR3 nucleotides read TGTGCCAGCAGAGAACCCGGGACACCCGCCTACGAGCAGTACTTC.

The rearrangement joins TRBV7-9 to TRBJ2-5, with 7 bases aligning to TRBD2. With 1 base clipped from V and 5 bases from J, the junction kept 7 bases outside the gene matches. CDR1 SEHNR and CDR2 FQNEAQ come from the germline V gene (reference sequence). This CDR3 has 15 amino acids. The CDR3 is CASSLGASGRETQYF. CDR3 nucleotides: TGTGCCAGCAGCTTAGGGGCTAGCGGCCGGGAGACCCAGTACTTC. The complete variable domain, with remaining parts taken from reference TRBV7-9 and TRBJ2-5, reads DTGVSQNPRHKITKRGQNVTFRCDPISEHNRLYWYRQTLGQGPEFLTYFQNEAQLEKSRLLSDRFSAERPKGSFSTLEIQRTEQGDSAMYLCASSLGASGRETQYFGPGTRLLVL.

In DNA form, the CDR3 reads TGTGCCAGTAGAAGAACAGGGACCTCCCAAGAGACCCAGTACTTC. This gives the protein CASRRTGTSQETQYF. This chain connects TRBV19 to TRBJ2-5; the D gene is possibly TRBD1 (6 bases). With 6 bases removed from V and 1 base from J, the gap between germline ends came to 15 bases. This CDR3 spans 15 amino acids. The germline V gene has CDR1 LNHDA and CDR2 SQIVND (reference sequence).

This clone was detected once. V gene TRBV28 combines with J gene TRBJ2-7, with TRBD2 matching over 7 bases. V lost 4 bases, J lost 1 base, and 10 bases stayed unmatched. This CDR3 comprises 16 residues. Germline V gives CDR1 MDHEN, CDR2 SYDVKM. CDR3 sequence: CASSSLGEGLSYEQYF. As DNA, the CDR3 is TGTGCCAGCAGTTCCCTCGGGGAGGGGCTATCCTACGAGCAGTACTTC.

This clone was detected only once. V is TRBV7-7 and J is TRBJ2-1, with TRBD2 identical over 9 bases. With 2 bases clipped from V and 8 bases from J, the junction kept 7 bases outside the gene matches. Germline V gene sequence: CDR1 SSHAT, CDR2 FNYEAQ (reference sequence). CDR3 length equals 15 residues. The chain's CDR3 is CASSLLAGEEDEQFF. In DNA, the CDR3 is TGTGCCAGCAGCTTATTAGCGGGAGAGGAGGATGAGCAGTTCTTC.

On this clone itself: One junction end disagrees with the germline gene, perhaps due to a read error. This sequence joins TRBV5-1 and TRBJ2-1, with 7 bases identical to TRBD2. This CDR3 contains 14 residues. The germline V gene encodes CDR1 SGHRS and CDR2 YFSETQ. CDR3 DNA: TGCGCCAGCAGCTTGGGCGGGAACCCCGAACGGGGGGTCTTC. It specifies CASSLGGNPERGVF.

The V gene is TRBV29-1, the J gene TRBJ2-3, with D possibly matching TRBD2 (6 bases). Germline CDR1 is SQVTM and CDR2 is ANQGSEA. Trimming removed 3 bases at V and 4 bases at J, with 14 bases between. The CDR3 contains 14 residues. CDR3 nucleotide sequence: TGCAGCGTTGAGGGGGGACGCGGCGCAGATACGCAGTATTTT. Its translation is CSVEGGRGADTQYF.